These T cell receptor beta chains were read from a single sample in a study of CXCR3-negative and CXCR3-positive naive CD8 T cells. TCRdb re-called the 5' RACE reads and catalogs CDR3 proteins one per entry, DNA excluded. Across around 50,000 distinct CDR3 sequences, the top ten clones capture approximately 1.6% of the sample. Sequencing used naive CXCR3- CD8+ T cells from blood. The source is a human donor in good health. Some clones in this sample may be carry-over from other donors' samples. CDR3s include the opening cysteine and the closing phenylalanine or tryptophan. Fields, in order: clone size, V gene, J gene, CDR3 protein. The size entry is marked missing in some rows and otherwise reads once, few, many or a size class.

>-|TRBV5-6|TRBJ2-2
CASSLWARTNTGELFF
>-|TRBV6-2/TRBV6-3|TRBJ2-7
CASSYSDTYEQYF
>-|TRBV20-1|TRBJ2-7
CSARDWVGGPYEQYF
>-|TRBV21-1|TRBJ2-7
CASSPQGEGYEQYF
>-|TRBV6-6|TRBJ2-7
CASSPGSLEQYF
>-|TRBV28|TRBJ2-1
CASSTGTSPNEQFF
>-|TRBV29-1|TRBJ1-1
CSVELLWGVTEAFF
>-|TRBV29-1|TRBJ1-2
CSVVLGPYGYTF
>-|TRBV5-1|TRBJ2-1
CASSHLDRERNNEQFF
>-|TRBV15|TRBJ2-7
CATSRYAEQYF
>-|TRBV19|TRBJ2-3
CASSSSGTEIFMDTQYF
>-|TRBV20-1|TRBJ2-7
CSARDLYGTYEQYF
>-|TRBV28|TRBJ1-5
CASSPDRSNQPQHF
>-|TRBV12-3/TRBV12-4|TRBJ2-3
CASSHLLVSTDTQYF
>-|TRBV13|TRBJ2-7
CASSLRTPAPFEQYF
>-|TRBV28|TRBJ2-5
CASSLMRGQGAMETQYF
>-|TRBV9|TRBJ2-1
CASSADNYNEQFF
>-|TRBV28|TRBJ2-3
CASTLAGADTQYF
>-|TRBV10-1|TRBJ2-1
CASSKRLAGGSRKWNEQFF
>-|TRBV12-3/TRBV12-4|TRBJ2-7
CASSWSPAYEQYF
>-|TRBV12-3/TRBV12-4|TRBJ2-5
CASSIPGEEETQYF
>-|TRBV13|TRBJ2-5
CASSPRYQETQYF
>-|TRBV15|TRBJ2-1
CATSRDPTSNYNEQFF
>-|TRBV4-2|TRBJ1-1
CASSRGRNDFMNTEAFF
>-|TRBV15|TRBJ2-7
CATSPRTGDEQYF
>-|TRBV2|TRBJ1-4
CASSEALRGRLFF
>-|TRBV29-1|TRBJ2-1
CSVEQGNEWQFF
>-|TRBV29-1|TRBJ2-7
CSVPGQGFHEQYF
>-|TRBV30|TRBJ1-2
CAWTLMADPNYGYTF
>-|TRBV29-1|TRBJ1-1
CSVDGPTRHSEAFF
>-|TRBV28|TRBJ2-7
CASSFSPGQGYSYEQYF
>-|TRBV15|TRBJ2-1
CATSSGTELEVYTEQFF
>-|TRBV6-5|TRBJ2-7
CASRDPGPLSGEQYF
>-|TRBV29-1|TRBJ2-1
CSVELGLAGGRSEQFF
>-|TRBV29-1|TRBJ2-1
CSADPLYPGQGPGNEQFF
>medium-sized|TRBV20-1|TRBJ1-5
CSASGGNQPQHF
>-|TRBV30|TRBJ2-7
CAWDKQGDEQYF
>-|TRBV4-1|TRBJ2-7
CASSQDFYEQYF
>-|TRBV20-1|TRBJ2-1
CSASTGEVNEQFF
>-|TRBV10-2|TRBJ2-2
CASRTGAGELFF
>-|TRBV29-1|TRBJ2-1
CSVPTRGLVREQFF
>-|TRBV4-3|TRBJ2-7
CASSQDRDRDYEQYF
>-|TRBV29-1|TRBJ2-1
CSVEIAAGSSYNEQFF
>-|TRBV6-1|TRBJ2-5
CASSVWQGQETQYF
>-|TRBV7-2|TRBJ2-1
CASSLLAGDPNEQFF
>-|TRBV27|TRBJ2-1
CASSLRTDSNEQFF
>-|TRBV7-8|TRBJ2-7
CASSLEAPTSGSYEQYF
>-|TRBV7-2|TRBJ2-7
CASSPGLAANYEQYF
>-|TRBV3-1|TRBJ1-1
CASSQEGDTEAFF
>-|TRBV12-3/TRBV12-4|TRBJ1-5
CASSTARGRRGQPQHF
>-|TRBV20-1|TRBJ1-2
CSSNRRERNKANGYTF
>-|TRBV5-6|TRBJ2-3
CASSLGPAGTDTQYF
>-|TRBV20-1|TRBJ2-1
CSARDLGSYNEQFF
>-|TRBV29-1|TRBJ2-7
CSVSGGASYYEQYF
>-|TRBV6-5|TRBJ2-3
CASSYSPGGPSTDTQYF